The 2 T cell receptor beta chains listed next were all sequenced from one sample in a study of blood T cells in healthy people across ages (dated by TCRdb to 2015 to 2017). Library prep was done by 5' RACE. Sequencing was performed on an Illumina HiSeq 2500. A second PCR of about 6 to 12 cycles was performed with a sample-barcoded 5' primer and a J-beta primer mix. TCRdb itself trimmed the public reads at Q25 with fastp, ran MiXCR and retained productive beta chains. One record per CDR3 amino acid sequence lists the most common genes and DNA. The sample table holds over 1,200,000 distinct CDR3 sequences, of which approximately 59% were seen once. Of the sample, 6.5% to 8% is held by the ten largest clones. The source material was blood. The origin of the receptors is a man aged 18 to 35 in good health.

J is TRBJ2-4 and V is TRBV5-1; maybe TRBD1 (6 bases). V was pared by 3 bases and J by 2 bases, with 9 bases between. The CDR3 length is 14 residues. Per germline, CDR1 SGHRS and CDR2 YFSETQ. This CDR3 is CASSWQGTKNIQYF. The CDR3 region has the DNA TGCGCCAGCAGCTGGCAGGGGACCAAAAACATTCAGTACTTC.

The chain couples TRBV20-1 to TRBJ2-7; D assignment may be TRBD1 or TRBD2 (5 bases each). The CDR3 loop spans 13 amino acids. Germline values: CDR1 DFQATT, CDR2 SNEGSKA (reference sequence). The germline V and J ends were trimmed by 5 bases and 0 bases, with 11 bases remaining between them. CDR3 residues: CSAGDASSYEQYF. For the CDR3, the DNA is TGCAGTGCTGGGGACGCCAGCTCCTACGAGCAGTACTTC.